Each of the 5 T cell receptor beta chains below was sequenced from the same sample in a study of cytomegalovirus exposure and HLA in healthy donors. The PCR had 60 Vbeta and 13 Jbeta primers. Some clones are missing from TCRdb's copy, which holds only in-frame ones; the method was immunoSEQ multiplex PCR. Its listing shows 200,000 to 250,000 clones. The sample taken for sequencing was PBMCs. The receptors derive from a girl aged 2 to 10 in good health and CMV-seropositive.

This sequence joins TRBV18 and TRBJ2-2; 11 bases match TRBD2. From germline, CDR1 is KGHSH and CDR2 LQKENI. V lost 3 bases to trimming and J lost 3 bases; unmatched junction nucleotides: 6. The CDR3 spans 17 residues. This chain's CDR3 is CASSPPGTSGYTGELFF. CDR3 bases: TGTGCCAGCTCACCTCCGGGGACTAGCGGCTACACCGGGGAGCTGTTTTTT.

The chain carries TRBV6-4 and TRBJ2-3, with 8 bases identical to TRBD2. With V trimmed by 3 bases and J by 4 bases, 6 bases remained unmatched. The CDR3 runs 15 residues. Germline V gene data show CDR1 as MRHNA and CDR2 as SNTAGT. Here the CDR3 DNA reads TGTGCCAGCAGTGAAAGAGCGGGAGAGGCAGATACGCAGTATTTT. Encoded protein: CASSERAGEADTQYF.

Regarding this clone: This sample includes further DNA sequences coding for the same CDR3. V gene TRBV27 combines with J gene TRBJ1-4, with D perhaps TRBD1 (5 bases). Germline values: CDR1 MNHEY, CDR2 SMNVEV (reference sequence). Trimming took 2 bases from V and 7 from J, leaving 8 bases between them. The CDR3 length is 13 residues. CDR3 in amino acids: CASSLRGSEKLFF. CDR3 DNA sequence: TGTGCCAGCAGTTTAAGGGGCAGTGAAAAACTGTTTTTT.

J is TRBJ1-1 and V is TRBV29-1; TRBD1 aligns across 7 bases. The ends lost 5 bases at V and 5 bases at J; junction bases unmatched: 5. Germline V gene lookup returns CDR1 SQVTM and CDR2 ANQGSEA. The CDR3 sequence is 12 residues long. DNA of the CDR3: TGCAGCGTTCGTTCAGGGGGAACTGAAGCTTTCTTT. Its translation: CSVRSGGTEAFF.

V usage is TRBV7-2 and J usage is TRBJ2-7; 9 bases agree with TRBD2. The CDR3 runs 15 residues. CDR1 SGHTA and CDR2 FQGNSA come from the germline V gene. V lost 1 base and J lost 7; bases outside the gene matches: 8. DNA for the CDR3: TGTGCCAGCAGCTTAGGGTTGCGGGAGGGAGGGGAGCAGTACTTC. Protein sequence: CASSLGLREGGEQYF. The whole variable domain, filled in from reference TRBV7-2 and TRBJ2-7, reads GAGVSQSPSNKVTEKGKDVELRCDPISGHTALYWYRQSLGQGLEFLIYFQGNSAPDKSGLPSDRFSAERTGGSVSTLTIQRTQQEDSAVYLCASSLGLREGGEQYFGPGTRLTVT.